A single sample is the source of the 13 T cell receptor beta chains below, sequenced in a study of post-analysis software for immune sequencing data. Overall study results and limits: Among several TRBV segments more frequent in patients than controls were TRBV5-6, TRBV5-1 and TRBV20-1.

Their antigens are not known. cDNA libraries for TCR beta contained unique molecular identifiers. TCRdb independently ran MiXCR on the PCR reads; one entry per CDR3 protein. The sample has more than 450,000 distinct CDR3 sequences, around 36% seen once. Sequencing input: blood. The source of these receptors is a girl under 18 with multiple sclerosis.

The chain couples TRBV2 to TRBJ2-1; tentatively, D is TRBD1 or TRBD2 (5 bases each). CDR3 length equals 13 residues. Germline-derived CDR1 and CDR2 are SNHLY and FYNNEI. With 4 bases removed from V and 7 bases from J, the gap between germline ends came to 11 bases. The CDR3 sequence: CASSGGMINEQFF. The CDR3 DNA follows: TGTGCCAGCAGTGGGGGGATGATAAATGAGCAGTTCTTC.

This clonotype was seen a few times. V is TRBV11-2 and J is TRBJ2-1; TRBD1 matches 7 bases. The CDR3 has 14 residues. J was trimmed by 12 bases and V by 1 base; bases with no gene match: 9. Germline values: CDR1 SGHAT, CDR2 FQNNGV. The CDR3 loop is CASSLVGVGQTQFF. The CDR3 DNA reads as TGTGCCAGCAGCTTAGTAGGGGTGGGACAGACGCAGTTCTTC.

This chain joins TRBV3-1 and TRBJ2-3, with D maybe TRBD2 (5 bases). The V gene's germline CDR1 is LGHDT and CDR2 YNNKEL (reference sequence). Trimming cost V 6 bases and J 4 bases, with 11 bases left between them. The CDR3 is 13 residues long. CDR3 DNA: TGTGCCAGCAGTCCCGACGGGGCAGATACGCAGTATTTT. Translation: CASSPDGADTQYF.

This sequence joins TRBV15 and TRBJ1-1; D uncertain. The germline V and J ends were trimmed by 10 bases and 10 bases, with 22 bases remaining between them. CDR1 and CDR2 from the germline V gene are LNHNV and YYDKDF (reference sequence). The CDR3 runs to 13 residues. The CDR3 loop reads CAISAGGKIGAFF. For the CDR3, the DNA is TGTGCCATATCGGCGGGAGGGAAGATAGGAGCTTTCTTT.

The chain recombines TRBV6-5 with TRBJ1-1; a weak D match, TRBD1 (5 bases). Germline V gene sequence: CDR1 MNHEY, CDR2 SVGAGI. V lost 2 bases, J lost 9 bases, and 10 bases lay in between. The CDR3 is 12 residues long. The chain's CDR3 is CASSYVKGQAFF. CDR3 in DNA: TGTGCCAGCAGTTACGTAAAGGGACAAGCTTTCTTT.

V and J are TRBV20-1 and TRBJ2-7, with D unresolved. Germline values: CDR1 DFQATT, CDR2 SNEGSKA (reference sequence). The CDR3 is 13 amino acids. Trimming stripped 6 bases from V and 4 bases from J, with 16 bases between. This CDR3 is CSALGMNEYEQYF. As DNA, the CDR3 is TGCAGTGCCTTGGGGATGAACGAGTACGAGCAGTACTTC.

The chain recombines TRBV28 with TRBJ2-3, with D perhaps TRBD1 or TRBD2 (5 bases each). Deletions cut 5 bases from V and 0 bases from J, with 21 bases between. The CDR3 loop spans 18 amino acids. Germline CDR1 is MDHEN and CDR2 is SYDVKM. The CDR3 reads CASSPRDLSPSSTDTQYF. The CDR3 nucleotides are TGTGCCAGCAGTCCTCGGGACCTAAGTCCCTCTAGCACAGATACGCAGTATTTT. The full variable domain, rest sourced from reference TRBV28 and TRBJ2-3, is DVKVTQSSRYLVKRTGEKVFLECVQDMDHENMFWYRQDPGLGLRLIYFSYDVKMKEKGDIPEGYSVSREKKERFSLILESASTNQTSMYLCASSPRDLSPSSTDTQYFGPGTRLTVL.

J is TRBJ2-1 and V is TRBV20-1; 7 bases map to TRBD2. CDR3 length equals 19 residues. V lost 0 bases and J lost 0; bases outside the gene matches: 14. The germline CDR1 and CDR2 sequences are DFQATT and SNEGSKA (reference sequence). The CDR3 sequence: CSARDWAPMVAGSYNEQFF. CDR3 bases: TGCAGTGCTAGAGATTGGGCCCCGATGGTAGCGGGCTCCTACAATGAGCAGTTCTTC.

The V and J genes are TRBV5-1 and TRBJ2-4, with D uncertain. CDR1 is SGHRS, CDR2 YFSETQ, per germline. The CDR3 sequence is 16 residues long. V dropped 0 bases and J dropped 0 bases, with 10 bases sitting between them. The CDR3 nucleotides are TGCGCCAGCAGCTTGGGGCAACTCGGAGCCAAAAACATTCAGTACTTC. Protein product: CASSLGQLGAKNIQYF.

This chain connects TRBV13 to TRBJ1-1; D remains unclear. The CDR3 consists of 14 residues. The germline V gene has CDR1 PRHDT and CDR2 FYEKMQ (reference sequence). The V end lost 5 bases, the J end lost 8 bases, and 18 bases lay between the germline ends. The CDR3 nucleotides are TGTGCCAGCAGCCTGATTACGAGGCAGGTCGAAGCTTTCTTT. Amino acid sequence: CASSLITRQVEAFF.

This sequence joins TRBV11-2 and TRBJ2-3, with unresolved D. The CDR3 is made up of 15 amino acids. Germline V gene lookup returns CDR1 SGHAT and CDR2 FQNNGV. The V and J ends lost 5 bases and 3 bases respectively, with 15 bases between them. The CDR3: CASSLPLGTTDTQYF. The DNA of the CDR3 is TGTGCCAGCAGCCTTCCGCTCGGTACAACAGATACGCAGTATTTT.

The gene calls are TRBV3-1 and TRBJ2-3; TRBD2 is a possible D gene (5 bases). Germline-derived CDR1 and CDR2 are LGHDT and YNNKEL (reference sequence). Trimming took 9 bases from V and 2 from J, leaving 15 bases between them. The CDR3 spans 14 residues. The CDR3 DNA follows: TGTGCCAGTAGCGAAGACACGAACACAGATACGCAGTATTTT. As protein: CASSEDTNTDTQYF.

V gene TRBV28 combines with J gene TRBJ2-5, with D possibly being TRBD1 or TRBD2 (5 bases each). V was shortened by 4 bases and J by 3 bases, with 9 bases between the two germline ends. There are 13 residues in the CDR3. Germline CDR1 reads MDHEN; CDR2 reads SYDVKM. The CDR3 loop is CASSSVGEETQYF. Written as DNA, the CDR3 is TGTGCCAGCAGTTCCGTGGGGGAAGAGACCCAGTACTTC.